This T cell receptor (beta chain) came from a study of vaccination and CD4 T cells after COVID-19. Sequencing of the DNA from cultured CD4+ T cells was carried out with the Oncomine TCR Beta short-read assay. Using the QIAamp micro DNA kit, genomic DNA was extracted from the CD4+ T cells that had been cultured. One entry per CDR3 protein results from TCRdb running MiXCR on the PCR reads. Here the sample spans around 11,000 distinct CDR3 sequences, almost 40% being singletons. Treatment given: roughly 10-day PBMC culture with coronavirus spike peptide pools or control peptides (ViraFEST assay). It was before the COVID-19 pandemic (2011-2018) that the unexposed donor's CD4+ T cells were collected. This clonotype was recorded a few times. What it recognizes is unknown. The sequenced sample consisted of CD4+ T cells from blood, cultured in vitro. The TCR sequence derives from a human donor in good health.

DNA of the CDR3: TGTGCCAGCAGCGTCTCAGGAAACACCATATATTTT. It specifies CASSVSGNTIYF. This rearrangement joins TRBV7-9 to TRBJ1-3, with D uncertain. Deletions cut 5 bases from V and 4 bases from J, with 6 bases between. The CDR3 sequence is 12 residues long. Germline V CDR1 and CDR2: SEHNR, FQNEAQ (reference sequence).